This TCR beta chain is drawn from a study of T cell responses to AZD1222 COVID-19 vaccine. Study-wide results and limits: Donors skewed white British and female; clonal diversity was possibly underestimated.

Measured with immunoSEQ multiplex PCR; TCRdb has only the in-frame clones, and not every one. Counted here are 65,000 to 80,000 clones, 70% to 90% occurring once; the ten biggest clones make up 4% to 5%. As concerns this clone: Antigen specificity is unknown.

Germline V gene lookup returns CDR1 SNHLY and CDR2 FYNNEI. The CDR3 has 12 residues. V gave up 3 bases and J gave up 6 bases, with 8 bases separating them. The sequence was collected from an adult who received the MenACWY meningococcal vaccine as a control. The chain employs TRBV2 and TRBJ1-2; TRBD1 might be the D (5 bases). The sample in question was peripheral blood, obtained 28 days after the second dose of the MenACWY control vaccine. The CDR3 DNA reads TGTGCCAGCAGTGAGCTAGGGGATGGCTACACCTTC. Its protein is CASSELGDGYTF.